A selection of T cell receptor beta chains follows, all from one sample in a study of shared clonotypes between healthy human individuals. Generated by immunoSEQ multiplex PCR, the TCRdb table keeps only in-frame clones and is missing some. The sample contains 660,000 or so clones, about 96% of which appear only once. Specimen: naive CD8+ T cells sorted from blood. These TCRs come from a woman aged 25 to 39 in good health. The CDR3 runs from the conserved cysteine through the conserved F or W. Each record gives: D gene, V gene, J gene, CDR3 DNA, CDR3 protein. A D gene is named only where the DNA matches it firmly.

D gene: TRBD1
V gene: TRBV5-4
J gene: TRBJ2-2
CDR3 DNA: TGTGCCAGCAGCCCGGGACAGGGGGCAGTCCGGGAGCTGTTTTTT
CDR3 protein: CASSPGQGAVRELFF

D gene: TRBD2
V gene: TRBV2
J gene: TRBJ2-3
CDR3 DNA: TGTGCCAGCAAGGGACTAGCGGGAGTAACAGATACGCAGTATTTT
CDR3 protein: CASKGLAGVTDTQYF

D gene: .
V gene: TRBV4-1
J gene: TRBJ2-1
CDR3 DNA: TGCGCCAGCAGCCAAGGACAGGAGGAGTTCTTC
CDR3 protein: CASSQGQEEFF

D gene: TRBD1
V gene: TRBV28
J gene: TRBJ2-2
CDR3 DNA: TGTGCCTCCAGGGGGTCATACTCGAACACCGGGGAGCTGTTTTTT
CDR3 protein: CASRGSYSNTGELFF

D gene: .
V gene: TRBV2
J gene: TRBJ2-1
CDR3 DNA: TGTGCCAGCAGTGAACCCCAGAGCTCCTACAATGAGCAGTTCTTC
CDR3 protein: CASSEPQSSYNEQFF

D gene: .
V gene: TRBV28
J gene: TRBJ1-5
CDR3 DNA: TGTGCCAGCCATCCGGGCAATCAGCCCCAGCATTTT
CDR3 protein: CASHPGNQPQHF

D gene: .
V gene: TRBV5-1
J gene: TRBJ1-3
CDR3 DNA: TGCGCCAGCAGCTTGAGCGGAAACTCTGGAAACACCATATATTTT
CDR3 protein: CASSLSGNSGNTIYF

D gene: TRBD1
V gene: TRBV6-5
J gene: TRBJ2-7
CDR3 DNA: TGTGCCAGCAGTCCCTGGACAGGGGGCTCCTCCGAGCAGTACTTC
CDR3 protein: CASSPWTGGSSEQYF

D gene: .
V gene: TRBV2
J gene: TRBJ2-7
CDR3 DNA: TGTGCCAGCAGGGAATCCCCGTGGGCGCGGATCTCCTACGAGCAGTACTTC
CDR3 protein: CASRESPWARISYEQYF

D gene: TRBD1
V gene: TRBV6-5
J gene: TRBJ2-7
CDR3 DNA: TGTGCCAGCAGCGCCACGGACAGGGTCCGTGAGCAGTACTTC
CDR3 protein: CASSATDRVREQYF

D gene: .
V gene: TRBV5-8
J gene: TRBJ2-7
CDR3 DNA: TGTGCCAGCAGCCAATACCGGGACATGTCCTACGAGCAGTACTTC
CDR3 protein: CASSQYRDMSYEQYF

D gene: .
V gene: TRBV25-1
J gene: TRBJ2-1
CDR3 DNA: TGTGCCATAGCCGGACCTTTTGATGAGCAGTTCTTC
CDR3 protein: CAIAGPFDEQFF

D gene: .
V gene: TRBV28
J gene: TRBJ2-7
CDR3 DNA: TGTGCCAGCTCGGAACGGGGACGCGAGCAGTACTTC
CDR3 protein: CASSERGREQYF

D gene: .
V gene: TRBV28
J gene: TRBJ2-5
CDR3 DNA: TGTGCCAGCAGAATTACAATGAAGGGGGTGACCCAGTACTTC
CDR3 protein: CASRITMKGVTQYF

D gene: .
V gene: TRBV6-5
J gene: TRBJ1-1
CDR3 DNA: TGTGCCAGCAGTTACTCGATAACGTCCGGGGTCACTGAAGCTTTCTTT
CDR3 protein: CASSYSITSGVTEAFF

D gene: .
V gene: TRBV13
J gene: TRBJ1-1
CDR3 DNA: TGTGCCAGCAGCTTACCGACAGAGAACACTGAAGCTTTCTTT
CDR3 protein: CASSLPTENTEAFF

D gene: .
V gene: TRBV28
J gene: TRBJ1-5
CDR3 DNA: TGTGCCAGCAGTTTAGGTCCACCCTATCAGCCCCAGCATTTT
CDR3 protein: CASSLGPPYQPQHF

D gene: .
V gene: TRBV4-1
J gene: TRBJ2-7
CDR3 DNA: TGCGCCAGCAGTCTTCGGGGCAGCTCGAATCCTTACGAGCAGTACTTC
CDR3 protein: CASSLRGSSNPYEQYF

D gene: .
V gene: TRBV11-1
J gene: TRBJ2-2
CDR3 DNA: TGTGCCAGCAGCCGAAGAGGGGACCTAAACACCGGGGAGCTGTTTTTT
CDR3 protein: CASSRRGDLNTGELFF

D gene: .
V gene: TRBV9
J gene: TRBJ1-2
CDR3 DNA: TGTGCCAGCAGCGTAGGAGGAGGGGATACAGGGACCCCCCTCTATGGCTACACCTTC
CDR3 protein: CASSVGGGDTGTPLYGYTF

D gene: TRBD2
V gene: TRBV2
J gene: TRBJ2-5
CDR3 DNA: TGTGCCAGCAGTGAATCTGCTGTGAGAGCGGGAGGAGAGACCCAGTACTTC
CDR3 protein: CASSESAVRAGGETQYF

D gene: .
V gene: TRBV5-6
J gene: TRBJ1-2
CDR3 DNA: TGTGCCAGCAGCTTGGACACTGGCGTCGATGGCTACACCTTC
CDR3 protein: CASSLDTGVDGYTF

D gene: .
V gene: TRBV11-1
J gene: TRBJ1-3
CDR3 DNA: TGTGCCAGCAGCTTAGTGCCGGGGATGGAGACTGGAAACACCATATATTTT
CDR3 protein: CASSLVPGMETGNTIYF

D gene: .
V gene: TRBV2
J gene: TRBJ1-2
CDR3 DNA: TGTGCCAGCAGTTATCTCACCGCTTCAGGGAACGGCTACACCTTC
CDR3 protein: CASSYLTASGNGYTF